The TCR beta chain under discussion was sequenced for a study of blood T cell repertoires in COVID-19. In the study overall: In each case, the material was cDNA or gDNA derived from T cells, B-cell-depleted T cells, or PBMCs.

This CDR3 is built from 15 residues. Germline CDR1 reads SGHTA; CDR2 reads FQGNSA. After removal of 4 bases from V and 2 bases from J, the junction contained 6 bases not matched to a gene. Across 20 to 25 US areas, participants ranged in age from about 18 to 90 years. Original data processing: Quantification of nucleated cells was approximated via reference gene primer amplification. Clones were read by immunoSEQ multiplex PCR, and TCRdb kept only the in-frame ones, dropping some. That table furnishes V, J and clone size, whereas the DNA furnished D and trimming. Of 250,000 or so clones in the sample, less than 95% were seen once.

The gene calls are TRBV7-2 and TRBJ1-1; 8 bases map to TRBD1. Specimen: PBMCs or T cells enriched from blood (not recorded which). The sequence derives from a man aged 35 to 55 who had been exposed to COVID-19. In DNA, the CDR3 is TGTGCCAGCAGCTCCCAAGGACAGGGTAACACTGAAGCTTTCTTT. Amino acid sequence: CASSSQGQGNTEAFF.